This T cell receptor (beta chain) was recovered during a study of ipilimumab plus nivolumab after autologous stem cell transplantation. Turning to the study itself: Myeloma patients were high-risk transplant-naive or relapsed within 3 years of first autologous transplant.

Points from the study as a whole: Per the authors, repertoire, Treg and microbiota data justify further study.

Sequencing used immunoSEQ multiplex PCR; TCRdb keeps in-frame clones, though not all of them. The sample has approximately 5,000 clones, roughly three quarters seen once. Deletions cut 0 bases from V and 3 bases from J, with 12 bases between. This CDR3 contains 15 residues. Per the germline V gene, CDR1 is MGHRA and CDR2 is YSYEKL. As to this clone: Its matching antigen is unknown.

Specimen: PBMCs, collected in a trial of ipilimumab plus nivolumab as post-transplant consolidation. The TCR comes from a male donor with multiple myeloma. This rearrangement joins TRBV4-1 to TRBJ2-7; a possible D gene is TRBD1 (6 bases). CDR3 in DNA: TGCGCCAGCAGCCAAGATAATGTCAGGGGCTACGAGCAGTACTTC. Translation: CASSQDNVRGYEQYF.